Listed below are T cell receptor beta chains from one sample, sequenced in a study of blood T cell repertoires in COVID-19. Using immunoSEQ multiplex PCR, the repertoire was profiled, and TCRdb retains in-frame clones only, with some absent. The sample has about 270,000 clones, approximately 88% seen once. The sequencing input was PBMCs or T cells enriched from blood (not recorded which). These receptors were obtained from a woman in her thirties or forties with acute COVID-19. The CDR3 runs from the conserved cysteine through the conserved F or W. D genes are given only for firm matches. Clone size is not always given. Where it is, it says once, few, many or a class for expanded clones.

length	V	size	J	D	CDR3	DNA
12	TRBV25-1	.	TRBJ2-2	.	CGSLSVPGELFF	TGTGGTTCCTTGTCCGTCCCCGGGGAGCTGTTTTTT
16	TRBV9	.	TRBJ2-2	TRBD1	CASSVGRTGFAGELFF	TGTGCCAGCAGCGTAGGACGGACAGGGTTTGCCGGGGAGCTGTTTTTT
14	TRBV27	.	TRBJ2-1	.	CASTLFAYTGEQFF	TGTGCCAGCACCCTTTTCGCGTACACAGGTGAGCAGTTCTTC
14	TRBV2	.	TRBJ2-3	TRBD2	CASSVLAGTDTQYF	TGTGCCAGCAGTGTCCTAGCGGGCACAGATACGCAGTATTTT
14	TRBV19	.	TRBJ1-2	TRBD1	CASRESGQGNGYTF	TGTGCCAGTAGAGAGTCCGGACAGGGAAATGGCTACACCTTC
16	TRBV18	.	TRBJ2-3	.	CASSPGSSGSTDTQYF	TGTGCCAGCTCACCAGGTAGTAGCGGTAGCACAGATACGCAGTATTTT
14	TRBV2	.	TRBJ1-6	TRBD1	CASRYRGINSPLHF	TGTGCCAGCAGGTACAGGGGGATTAATTCACCCCTCCACTTT
14	TRBV19	once	TRBJ2-2	.	CASSIHRNTGELFF	TGTGCCAGTAGTATACACAGGAACACCGGGGAGCTGTTTTTT
16	TRBV9	.	TRBJ1-2	.	CASSVGQPVRGYGYTF	TGTGCCAGCAGCGTAGGACAGCCCGTGCGGGGCTATGGCTACACCTTC
13	TRBV5-1	.	TRBJ1-1	.	CASSLYRNTEAFF	TGCGCCAGCAGCTTGTACAGGAACACTGAAGCTTTCTTT
14	TRBV5-5	.	TRBJ1-4	TRBD1	CASSRDRTNEKLFF	TGTGCCAGCAGCCGGGACAGGACTAATGAAAAACTGTTTTTT
15	TRBV11-2	once	TRBJ1-1	.	CASSLQDFMNTEAFF	TGTGCCAGCAGCTTACAGGACTTTATGAACACTGAAGCTTTCTTT